This T cell receptor (beta chain) comes out of a study of blood T cell repertoires in COVID-19. This clone occurred once. There are 13 residues in the CDR3. Germline V gene lookup returns CDR1 LNHDA and CDR2 SQIVND (reference sequence). The V and J ends lost 7 bases and 6 bases respectively, with 10 bases between them. The protocol was immunoSEQ multiplex PCR, while the TCRdb copy is restricted to in-frame clones and leaves out a portion. The data show roughly 130,000 clones, approximately 83% seen once. The clonotype was recovered from a woman of 80 years or more with acute or convalescent COVID-19. Material for sequencing was peripheral blood. The chain carries TRBV19 and TRBJ1-6; D perhaps matches TRBD1 (6 bases). CDR3 sequence (DNA): TGTGCCAGTACCAGCAGGGGTAATTCACCCCTCCACTTT. Protein product: CASTSRGNSPLHF.